This paragraph covers one T cell receptor beta chain sequence. The data stem from a study of blood T cell repertoires in COVID-19. Whole-study context: Donors in the United States, Italy and Spain gave samples during acute or convalescent COVID-19. Sources were T cells, B-cell-depleted T cells, or PBMCs; the material itself was cDNA or gDNA.

With 3 bases clipped from V and 2 bases from J, the junction kept 2 bases outside the gene matches. CDR1 and CDR2 from the germline V gene are SGHRS and YFSETQ. The CDR3 totals 15 residues. In the study's own analysis: Amplifying reference gene primers gave estimates of nucleated cell counts. Profiling relied on immunoSEQ multiplex PCR, and the TCRdb table lists in-frame clones only, not all of them. V and J calls and clone size are copied from that table; D and trimming were computed from the DNA. The data contain 200,000 to 300,000 clones, 84% of them singletons. The sequence came from a human donor in a cohort sampled during active COVID-19. Sequencing was carried out using peripheral blood. This chain uses TRBV5-1 with TRBJ1-5, with 10 bases identical to TRBD1. The CDR3 DNA reads as TGCGCCAGCAGCTGGGGGACAGGGGGCAATCAGCCCCAGCATTTT. Its protein product is CASSWGTGGNQPQHF. Using reference TRBV5-1 and TRBJ1-5 for the parts outside the CDR3, the full variable domain is KAGVTQTPRYLIKTRGQQVTLSCSPISGHRSVSWYQQTPGQGLQFLFEYFSETQRNKGNFPGRFSGRQFSNSRSEMNVSTLELGDSALYLCASSWGTGGNQPQHFGDGTRLSIL.